This T cell receptor (beta chain) comes out of a study of CD8 T cells in Susac syndrome. The CDR3 totals 13 residues. CDR1 and CDR2 (germline): SQVTM, ANQGSEA. V lost 5 bases and J lost 4; bases outside the gene matches: 3. Sequencing of TCR beta was performed on blood CD8+ and CD4+ T cells. TEMRA cells were FACS-enriched, while CD8+ and CD4+ T cells were negatively isolated. When the RNA was reverse transcribed, random hexamers were used with an input of roughly 0.45 to 1 ug. TCRdb re-called the immunoSEQ multiplex PCR reads with MiXCR, one entry per CDR3 protein. The repertoire holds about 210,000 distinct CDR3 sequences, roughly 95% seen once, with roughly 0.1% in the top ten.

Sequenced material: CD4+ T cells from PBMCs. This clonotype was obtained from a human donor in good health. The genes are TRBV29-1 and TRBJ1-5, with 9 bases fitting TRBD1. For the CDR3, the DNA is TGCAGCGTTCGGGACAGGGTAAATCAGCCCCAGCATTTT. It encodes CSVRDRVNQPQHF.